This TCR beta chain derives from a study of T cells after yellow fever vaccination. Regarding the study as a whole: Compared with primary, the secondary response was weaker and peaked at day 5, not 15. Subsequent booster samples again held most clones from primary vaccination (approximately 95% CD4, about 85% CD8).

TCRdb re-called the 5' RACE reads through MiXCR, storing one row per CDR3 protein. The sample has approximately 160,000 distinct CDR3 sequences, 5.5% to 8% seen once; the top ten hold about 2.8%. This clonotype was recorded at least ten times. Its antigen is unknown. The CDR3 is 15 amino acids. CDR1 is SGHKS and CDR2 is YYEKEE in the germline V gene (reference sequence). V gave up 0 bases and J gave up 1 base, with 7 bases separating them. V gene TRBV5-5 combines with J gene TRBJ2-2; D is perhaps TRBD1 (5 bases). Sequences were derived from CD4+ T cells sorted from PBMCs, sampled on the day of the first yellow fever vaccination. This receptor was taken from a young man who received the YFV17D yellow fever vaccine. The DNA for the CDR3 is TGTGCCAGCAGCTTGGTGGGGCTGAACACCGGGGAGCTGTTTTTT. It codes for CASSLVGLNTGELFF. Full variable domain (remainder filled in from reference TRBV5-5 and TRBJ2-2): DAGVTQSPTHLIKTRGQQVTLRCSPISGHKSVSWYQQVLGQGPQFIFQYYEKEERGRGNFPDRFSARQFPNYSSELNVNALLLGDSALYLCASSLVGLNTGELFFGEGSRLTVL.